Each of the 8 T cell receptor beta chains below was sequenced from the same sample in a study of CD8+ T cells in alopecia areata. After isolation, RNA underwent reverse transcription to generate cDNA as the sequencing template. Libraries were prepared by immunoSEQ multiplex PCR; TCRdb keeps only in-frame clonotypes and omits some of them. Among about 120,000 clones listed, around two fifths were seen once. The source material was CD4+ T cells sorted from blood. These receptors were taken from a human donor with alopecia areata.

The chain is built from TRBV4-1 and TRBJ2-5; 12 nucleotides agree with TRBD1. V gave up 3 bases and J gave up 5 bases; unmatched junction bases: 4. This CDR3 region has 15 residues. CDR1 MGHRA and CDR2 YSYEKL come from the germline V gene. The CDR3 DNA reads as TGCGCCAGCAGCCAGGGACAGGGGGCTAGGGAGACCCAGTACTTC. It yields the protein CASSQGQGARETQYF.

The chain uses TRBV29-1 and TRBJ1-1; weak D call: TRBD1 (6 bases). Germline CDR1 reads SQVTM; CDR2 reads ANQGSEA. CDR3 length: 14 residues. Deletions cut 7 bases from V and 1 base from J, with 16 bases between. CDR3 sequence reads: CSATAGHPNTEAFF. The CDR3 DNA reads as TGCAGCGCCACCGCGGGACACCCGAACACTGAAGCTTTCTTT. The full variable domain, with the rest looked up from reference TRBV29-1 and TRBJ1-1, is SAVISQKPSRDICQRGTSLTIQCQVDSQVTMMFWYRQQPGQSLTLIATANQGSEATYESGFVIDKFPISRPNLTFSTLTVSNMSPEDSSIYLCSATAGHPNTEAFFGQGTRLTVV.

This clone was counted between two and nine times. The chain combines TRBV5-1 with TRBJ2-1; D not resolved. Germline lookup yields CDR1 SGHRS and CDR2 YFSETQ. This CDR3 contains 13 residues. Trimming cost V 2 bases and J 3 bases, with 6 bases left between them. As DNA, the CDR3 is TGCGCCAGCAGCTTAGCGAGCTACAATGAGCAGTTCTTC. It translates to CASSLASYNEQFF.

The J gene is TRBJ1-6, the V gene TRBV18, with TRBD1 as a possible D gene (5 bases). Germline V gene lookup returns CDR1 KGHSH and CDR2 LQKENI. The CDR3 totals 15 residues. V was shortened by 3 bases and J by 9 bases, with 15 bases between the two germline ends. In DNA, the CDR3 is TGTGCCAGCTCACCGGACACTAATCAGGGTTCACCCCTCCACTTT. Its protein is CASSPDTNQGSPLHF.

In this sample, this clone turned up a few times. The rearrangement uses TRBV7-9 and TRBJ2-3; D call uncertain. The V gene's germline CDR1 is SEHNR and CDR2 FQNEAQ (reference sequence). V dropped 2 bases and J dropped 6 bases, with 6 bases sitting between them. The CDR3 is 12 residues long. The CDR3 DNA is TGTGCCAGCAGCTTAAACGCTGATACGCAGTATTTT. It codes for CASSLNADTQYF.

The chain couples TRBV18 to TRBJ2-5; TRBD1 matches at 9 bases. Germline CDR1 reads KGHSH; CDR2 reads LQKENI. The V segment lost 4 bases and the J segment 2 bases; nucleotides outside the gene matches: 2. The length of the CDR3 is 14 residues. CDR3 loop: CASSLGTGQETQYF. The CDR3 coding sequence is TGTGCCAGCTCACTTGGGACAGGGCAAGAGACCCAGTACTTC.

This clone occurred a few times. This chain links TRBV28 with TRBJ2-6; D is perhaps TRBD2 (7 bases). The V gene's germline CDR1 is MDHEN and CDR2 SYDVKM. Between the trimmed V and J ends, which lost 3 bases and 0 bases, there was a span of 15 bases. CDR3 size: 18 residues. The chain's CDR3 is CASSFGGGGYSGANVLTF. The CDR3 nucleotides are TGTGCCAGCAGTTTCGGGGGCGGGGGCTACTCTGGGGCCAACGTCCTGACTTTC.

This clone appeared once. This chain connects TRBV7-2 to TRBJ2-7, with TRBD2 as a possible D gene (6 bases). The germline CDR1 and CDR2 sequences are SGHTA and FQGNSA. This CDR3 region has 14 residues. V lost 7 bases and J lost 0, with 13 bases in between. As DNA, the CDR3 is TGTGCCAGCAACGCCGCGGGGAGCTCCTACGAGCAGTACTTC. Protein product: CASNAAGSSYEQYF.